This record concerns one TCR beta chain sequence. Its antigen remains unidentified. The data belong to a study of T cells in Graves' hyperthyroidism and ophthalmopathy. Study-wide results and limits: Progression to ophthalmopathy was predicted a median of 6.5 months early.

Trimming removed 6 bases from V and 0 bases from J; junction bases left unmatched: 10. The germline V gene has CDR1 PRHDT and CDR2 FYEKMQ (reference sequence). This CDR3 is 17 amino acids long. Template material for amplifying TCR beta CDR3 regions consisted of RNA transcripts. In the first-round RT-PCR of the TCR CDR3, the HTBI primer set was used. TCRdb analysed the multiplex PCR reads with MiXCR anew, one entry per CDR3 protein. The table includes about 640,000 distinct CDR3 sequences, approximately 15% detected once. Source material: blood. This clonotype was obtained from a woman aged 45-60 years with Graves' ophthalmopathy. The rearrangement joins TRBV13 to TRBJ2-3; 9 bases align to TRBD2. The CDR3 spells CASSSGRGGLSTDTQYF. CDR3 coding DNA: TGTGCCAGCAGTTCAGGGCGGGGGGGGTTAAGCACAGATACGCAGTATTTT. The variable domain in full, with the rest retrieved from reference TRBV13 and TRBJ2-3, is AAGVIQSPRHLIKEKRETATLKCYPIPRHDTVYWYQQGPGQDPQFLISFYEKMQSDKGSIPDRFSAQQFSDYHSELNMSSLELGDSALYFCASSSGRGGLSTDTQYFGPGTRLTVL.